This T cell receptor beta chain was observed in a study of blood T cells in healthy people across ages. Study-level findings and limits: Relative to aged donors, long-lived donors carried more naive CD4+ cells and displayed higher diversity. There was no known CMV status for donors, so expanded clonotype changes were possibly confounded.

With 5 bases clipped from V and 2 bases from J, the junction kept 6 bases outside the gene matches. The germline V gene has CDR1 SGHTA and CDR2 FQGNSA. This CDR3 is built from 15 residues. The authors ran a second PCR of about 6 to 11 cycles using a sample-barcoded 5' primer and a J-beta primer mix. A single record per CDR3 protein comes from TCRdb applying MiXCR to the 5' RACE reads. This table has about 970,000 distinct CDR3 sequences, about 53% appearing once. About this clonotype itself: Its target is not known.

Total RNA amounts of at least 6 micrograms were extracted per sample. The J gene is TRBJ2-1, the V gene TRBV7-2, with 7 positions matching TRBD1. What was sequenced was blood. The sequence was obtained from a woman aged 55-70 years in good health. The CDR3 here is CASSRRQGAYNEQFF. Written as DNA, the CDR3 is TGTGCCAGCAGCCGCAGACAGGGAGCCTACAATGAGCAGTTCTTC.